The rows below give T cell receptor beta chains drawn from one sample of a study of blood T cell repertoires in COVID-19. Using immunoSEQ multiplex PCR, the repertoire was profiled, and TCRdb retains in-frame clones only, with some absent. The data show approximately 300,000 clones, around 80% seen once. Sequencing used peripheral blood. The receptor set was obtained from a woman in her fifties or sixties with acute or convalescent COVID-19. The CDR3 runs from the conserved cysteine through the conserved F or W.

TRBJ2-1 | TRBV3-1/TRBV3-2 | CASSQDLESYNEQFF
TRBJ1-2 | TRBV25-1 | CASSGGLGQGNYGYTF
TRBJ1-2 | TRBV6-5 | CASRTNRGGGYGYTF
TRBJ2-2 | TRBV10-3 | CAISGVDTGELFF
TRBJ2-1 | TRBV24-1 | CATSDPIGGQADEQFF
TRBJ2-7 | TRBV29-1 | CSVRMGDEQYF
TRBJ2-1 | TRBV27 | CASSGLSSYNEQFF
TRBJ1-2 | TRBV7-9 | CASSPSGNPMGYTF
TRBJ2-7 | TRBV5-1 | CASSLDSGRSSYEQYF
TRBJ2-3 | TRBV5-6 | CASRLGLSSTDTQYF
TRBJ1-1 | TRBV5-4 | CASSPDRGWGEAFF
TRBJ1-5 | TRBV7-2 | CASSLESTYSNQPQHF
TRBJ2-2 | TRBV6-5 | CASSYREDTGELFF
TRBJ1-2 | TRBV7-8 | CASSHKRGVGDYTF
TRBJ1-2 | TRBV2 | CASNQDRGNGYTF
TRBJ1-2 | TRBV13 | CASSSGNTGHRLGGYTF
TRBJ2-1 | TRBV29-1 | CSIGLAGVVNEQFF